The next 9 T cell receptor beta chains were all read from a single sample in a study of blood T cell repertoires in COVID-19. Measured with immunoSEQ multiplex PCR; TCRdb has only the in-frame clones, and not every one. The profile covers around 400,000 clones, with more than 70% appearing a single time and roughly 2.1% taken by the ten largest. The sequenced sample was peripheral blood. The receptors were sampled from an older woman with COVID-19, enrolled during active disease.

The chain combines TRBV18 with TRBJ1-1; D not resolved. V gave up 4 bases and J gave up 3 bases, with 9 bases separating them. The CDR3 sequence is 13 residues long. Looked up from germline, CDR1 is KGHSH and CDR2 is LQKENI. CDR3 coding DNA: TGTGCCAGCTCACTCGGGGTAGACACTGAAGCTTTCTTT. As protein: CASSLGVDTEAFF.

The CDR3 loop reads CASSLSGFRQPQHF. In DNA, the CDR3 is TGTGCCAGCAGCTTGTCAGGGTTTCGGCAGCCCCAGCATTTT. The chain is built from TRBV5-8 and TRBJ1-5; perhaps TRBD1 as D (5 bases). The CDR3 loop spans 14 amino acids. The V gene's germline CDR1 is SGHTS and CDR2 YDEGEE. V lost 1 base and J lost 7, with 12 bases in between.

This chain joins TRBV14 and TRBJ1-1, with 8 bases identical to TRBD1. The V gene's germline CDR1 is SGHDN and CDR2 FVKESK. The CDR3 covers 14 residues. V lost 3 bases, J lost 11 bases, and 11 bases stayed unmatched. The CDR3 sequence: CASSQLIQGANAFF. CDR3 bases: TGTGCCAGCAGCCAGTTAATTCAGGGGGCGAACGCTTTCTTT.

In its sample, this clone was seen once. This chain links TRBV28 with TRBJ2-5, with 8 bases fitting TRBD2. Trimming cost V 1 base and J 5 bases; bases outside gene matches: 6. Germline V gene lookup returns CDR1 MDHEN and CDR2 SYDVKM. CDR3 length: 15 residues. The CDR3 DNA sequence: TGTGCCAGCAGTTTATCCGGGGGGGCCTTTGAGACCCAGTACTTC. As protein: CASSLSGGAFETQYF.

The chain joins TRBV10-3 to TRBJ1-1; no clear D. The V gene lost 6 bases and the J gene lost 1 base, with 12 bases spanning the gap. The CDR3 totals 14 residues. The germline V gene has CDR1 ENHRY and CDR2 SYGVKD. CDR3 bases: TGTGCCATCAGCATGCGCCAGGAGAACACTGAAGCTTTCTTT. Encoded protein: CAISMRQENTEAFF.

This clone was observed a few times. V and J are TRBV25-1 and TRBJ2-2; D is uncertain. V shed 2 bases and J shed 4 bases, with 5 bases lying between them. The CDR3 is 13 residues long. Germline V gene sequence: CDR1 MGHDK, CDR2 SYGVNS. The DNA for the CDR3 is TGTGCCAGCAGTGAACAGGTCACCGGGGAGCTGTTTTTT. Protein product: CASSEQVTGELFF.

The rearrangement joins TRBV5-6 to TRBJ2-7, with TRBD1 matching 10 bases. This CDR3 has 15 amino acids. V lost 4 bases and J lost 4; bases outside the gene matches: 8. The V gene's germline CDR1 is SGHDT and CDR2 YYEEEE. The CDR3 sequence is CASSRAGQGGYEQYF. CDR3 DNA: TGTGCCAGCAGCCGGGCCGGACAGGGGGGATACGAGCAGTACTTC.

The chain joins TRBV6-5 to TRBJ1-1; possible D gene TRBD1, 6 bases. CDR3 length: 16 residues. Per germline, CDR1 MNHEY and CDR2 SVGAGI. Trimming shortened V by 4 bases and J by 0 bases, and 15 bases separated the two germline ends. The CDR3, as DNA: TGTGCCAGCAGTTCCCGCGACGGACAGATGAACACTGAAGCTTTCTTT. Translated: CASSSRDGQMNTEAFF.

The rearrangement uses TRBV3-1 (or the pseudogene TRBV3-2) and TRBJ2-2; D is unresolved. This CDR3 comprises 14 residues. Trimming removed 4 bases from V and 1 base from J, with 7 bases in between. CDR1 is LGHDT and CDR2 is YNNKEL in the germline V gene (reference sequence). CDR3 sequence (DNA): TGTGCCAGCAGCCCCCCTAAGAACACCGGGGAGCTGTTTTTT. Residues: CASSPPKNTGELFF.